This T cell receptor (beta chain) was retrieved from a study of T-cell reconstitution after alpha-beta-depleted transplantation in children (dated by TCRdb to the mid-2010s). Background for the entire study: Using TCR repertoire profiling, the study quantitatively followed how T-cell immune reconstitution unfolded in children after TCRalphabeta/CD19-depleted allogeneic hematopoietic cell transplantation. Paper-wide results and their limitations: About two months after transplant, the apparently early recovery of alphabetaT-cell counts reportedly depended on just several hundred clones that had expanded rapidly and came from non-depleted graft cells. Hyperexpanded clone frequencies declined over subsequent months; after one year, T-cell counts and TCRbeta diversity were mostly attributed to newly produced T cells. In some patients, the high TCRbeta diversity seen at day 60 was put down to recipient T cells and intrathymic progenitors that had survived conditioning.

Preparation of the library involved PCR. TCRdb records Illumina HiSeq 2500 as the sequencer. To normalize quantification of the TCRbeta repertoire, the TCR libraries were built with molecular barcoding that relied on unique molecular identifiers. The public reads were run again by TCRdb, first through fastp at Q25 and then through MiXCR, and only productive beta chains were kept. Every entry covers one CDR3 protein and lists the most common genes and DNA from its rows. The sample yields about 980,000 distinct CDR3 sequences; 25% to 35% were counted once. About 28% of the sample belongs to the ten largest clones. Worth noting for this clonotype: What antigen it recognizes has not been identified. Within one base of it there is no much larger clone, and no base qualities were kept.

Reading from cysteine to phenylalanine, the CDR3 counts 15 amino acids. Of the read, only the CDR3 DNA is kept; its 45 bases are in frame from base 1. Trimming accounts for 6 bases at V and 7 bases at J, while the number of junction bases matched to no gene is 10. The germline V gene gives CDR1 as KGHSH and CDR2 as LQKENI. The treatment or condition label here, explained by the study, means: allogeneic hematopoietic cell transplantation with graft depleted of TCRalphabeta T cells and CD19 B cells. The transplant recipients were children given TCRalphabeta/CD19-depleted allogeneic hematopoietic cell grafts.

The clonotype comes from a boy under three years old who had a stem cell transplant for SCID, so the T cells may come from the graft donor. The sequenced sample was PBMCs, mostly from graft donor cells, obtained 360 days after TCRalphabeta/CD19-depleted stem cell transplant. This chain joins TRBV18 to TRBJ2-4, and TRBD1 matches 9 of the central bases. The DNA is as follows: TGTGCCAGCTCCCAGGACAGGGGTCGTTTGAACATTCAGTACTTC. This gives the protein CASSQDRGRLNIQYF.